This is a list of T cell receptor beta chains from one sample in a study of shared clonotypes between healthy human individuals. Only in-frame clones appear in the TCRdb table, and some are missing; sequencing was by immunoSEQ multiplex PCR. The sample carries 550,000 to 650,000 clones, 90% to 97% recorded once. Specimen: naive CD8+ T cells sorted from blood. The receptor source for this set is a young woman in good health. CDR3s include the opening cysteine and the closing phenylalanine or tryptophan. A D gene is named only where the DNA matches it firmly. Clone size is given for some rows only: seen once, a few or many times, or a class if the clone is expanded.

. | TRBJ2-4 | . | TRBV4-1 | TGCGCCAGCAGCGGGGCTAGAGACATTCAGTACTTC | CASSGARDIQYF
. | TRBJ2-1 | TRBD1 | TRBV6-5 | TGTGCCAGCAGTTACGGGACAGCGGACAATGAGCAGTTCTTC | CASSYGTADNEQFF
. | TRBJ2-7 | . | TRBV13 | TGTGCCAGCAGCTTAGGTCCGGTGGAGCAGTACTTC | CASSLGPVEQYF
. | TRBJ2-3 | TRBD1 | TRBV11-2 | TGTGCCAGCAGCTTTGGGACAGGGTGGACAGATACGCAGTATTTT | CASSFGTGWTDTQYF
. | TRBJ2-1 | TRBD2 | TRBV7-6 | TGTGCCAGCAGCTTAGGTAGACTAGCGCGAAACAATGAGCAGTTCTTC | CASSLGRLARNNEQFF
. | TRBJ2-1 | . | TRBV2 | TGTGCCAGCAGGAGTTACTACAATGAGCAGTTCTTC | CASRSYYNEQFF
. | TRBJ1-6 | TRBD1 | TRBV6-5 | TGTGCCAGCAGCCCGATACGGGACAGGGTCTCACCCCTCCACTTT | CASSPIRDRVSPLHF
. | TRBJ2-7 | . | TRBV2 | TGTGCCAGCAGTGAAGTTCAGGTCGAGCAGTACTTC | CASSEVQVEQYF
. | TRBJ2-7 | TRBD2 | TRBV4-1 | TGCGCCAGCAGCCAAGGGGTACAGGGGTCAGCGGGAGGCCCTTTCTACGAGCAGTACTTC | CASSQGVQGSAGGPFYEQYF
. | TRBJ2-1 | . | TRBV13 | TGTGCCAGCAGCTATGATGGTAGTGAGCAGTTCTTC | CASSYDGSEQFF
. | TRBJ2-3 | . | TRBV5-1 | TGCGCCAGCAGCTTGGGGAAGCAGTATTTT | CASSLGKQYF
. | TRBJ2-2 | TRBD2 | TRBV4-2 | TGTGCCAGCAGCCAAGAGTCTAGCGGGAGGGCCGGGAGCGGGGAGCTGTTTTTT | CASSQESSGRAGSGELFF
once | TRBJ2-7 | . | TRBV27 | TGTGTCAGCACGTCCGGGAGTTTCCACGAGCAGTACTTC | CVSTSGSFHEQYF
. | TRBJ2-7 | . | TRBV25-1 | TGTGCCAGCAGTGAGGGGGTTAACGAGCAGTACTTC | CASSEGVNEQYF
once | TRBJ2-1 | TRBD1 | TRBV7-3 | TGTGCCAGCAGCTACCCGGGACAGGGGATCAATGAGCAGTTCTTC | CASSYPGQGINEQFF
. | TRBJ2-2 | . | TRBV15 | TGTGCCACCAGCAGAGGGGGTTATCGTGGCACCGGGGAGCTGTTTTTT | CATSRGGYRGTGELFF
. | TRBJ2-7 | . | TRBV6-1 | TGTGCCAGCAGTGAAGTCTCAGGTAACTACGAGCAGTACTTC | CASSEVSGNYEQYF
. | TRBJ2-1 | . | TRBV19 | TGTGCCAGTAGTATGATCTCCCCGTCATTTTACAATGAGCAGTTCTTC | CASSMISPSFYNEQFF
. | TRBJ2-4 | TRBD1 | TRBV19 | TGTGCCAGCGGGACAGTAAACATTCAGTACTTC | CASGTVNIQYF
. | TRBJ2-3 | . | TRBV7-6 | TGTGCCAGCAGCTTAGAGCTAGGGAATACGGGCCGCTACACGAACACAGATACGCAGTATTTT | CASSLELGNTGRYTNTDTQYF
. | TRBJ2-7 | . | TRBV27 | TGTGCCAGCAGTTTAGGGGTCTACTACGAGCAGTACTTC | CASSLGVYYEQYF
once | TRBJ2-1 | TRBD2 | TRBV27 | TGTGCCAGCAGGCTAGCGGGAGGGCCTTATGAGCAGTTCTTC | CASRLAGGPYEQFF
. | TRBJ2-3 | . | TRBV2 | TGTGCCAGCAGACAGAGCACAGATACGCAGTATTTT | CASRQSTDTQYF
. | TRBJ2-1 | . | TRBV10-3 | TGTGCCATCAGTGATCAACAATCCTACAATGAGCAGTTCTTC | CAISDQQSYNEQFF
. | TRBJ2-1 | TRBD2 | TRBV6-1 | TGTGCCAGCAGTGATGGATTACCCGGACTAGCGGGAGTGAATGAGCAGTTCTTC | CASSDGLPGLAGVNEQFF
. | TRBJ2-7 | . | TRBV10-3 | TGTGCCATCAGGCGGGAAACCTACGAGCAGTACTTC | CAIRRETYEQYF
. | TRBJ1-5 | . | TRBV19 | TGTGCCAGTAGTATGACCCCATATAGCAATCAGCCCCAGCATTTT | CASSMTPYSNQPQHF
once | TRBJ2-5 | . | TRBV5-4 | TGTGCCAGCAGCTCTAGCCCGTTACCTAGGGAGACCCAGTACTTC | CASSSSPLPRETQYF
. | TRBJ1-6 | TRBD1 | TRBV30 | TGTGCCTGGGAAGACAGGGCCTATTCACCCCTCCACTTT | CAWEDRAYSPLHF
. | TRBJ2-7 | . | TRBV7-9 | TGTGCCAGCAGCCTCTTGGACGAGCAGTACTTC | CASSLLDEQYF
. | TRBJ1-2 | . | TRBV28 | TGTGCCACCTTACTCGATTCCTATGGCTACACCTTC | CATLLDSYGYTF
. | TRBJ2-2 | . | TRBV2 | TGTGCCAGCAGTGAAGAGGGGCTTGTAACCGGGGAGCTGTTTTTT | CASSEEGLVTGELFF
. | TRBJ1-1 | . | TRBV13 | TGTGCCAGCAGCTTGGGTCAGAACATGAACACTGAAGCTTTCTTT | CASSLGQNMNTEAFF
. | TRBJ2-7 | . | TRBV9 | TGTGCCAGCAGCTCGGGACATAACCCCTACGAGCAGTACTTC | CASSSGHNPYEQYF
. | TRBJ2-3 | . | TRBV5-6 | TGTGCCAGCAGCGGGACGAAGGAGGGAACCACAGATACGCAGTATTTT | CASSGTKEGTTDTQYF
. | TRBJ1-2 | TRBD1 | TRBV27 | TGTGCCAGCAGACTCGGGACAGGGTTTAACTATGGCTACACCTTC | CASRLGTGFNYGYTF
. | TRBJ2-5 | . | TRBV2 | TGTGCCAGCAGTAAGGGGTCGGAGACCCAGTACTTC | CASSKGSETQYF
. | TRBJ1-1 | . | TRBV5-4 | TGTGCCAGCAGCTTGGATGGGGTTGCTGAAGCTTTCTTT | CASSLDGVAEAFF
. | TRBJ2-7 | . | TRBV4-1 | TGCGCCAGCAGCCAAGCTCAGGGCTACGAGCAGTACTTC | CASSQAQGYEQYF
. | TRBJ1-4 | TRBD1 | TRBV5-1 | TGCGCCAGCAGAACAATGGACAGGGGGACTAATGAAAAACTGTTTTTT | CASRTMDRGTNEKLFF
. | TRBJ1-2 | . | TRBV5-4 | TGTGCCAGCAGCCCCGGGGGGTTGGCTAACTATGGCTACACCTTC | CASSPGGLANYGYTF
. | TRBJ1-5 | TRBD1 | TRBV28 | TGTGCCAGCGGTGACCGGAGGACAGGCTATTCGGCCCAGCATTTT | CASGDRRTGYSAQHF
. | TRBJ2-3 | TRBD1 | TRBV7-9 | TGTGCCAGCAGCTTAAGGTCCGGGACAGGGAGGACAGATACGCAGTATTTT | CASSLRSGTGRTDTQYF
. | TRBJ1-2 | . | TRBV15 | TGTGCCACCAGCAGAGATTTTTTGACGGCCACCCCCTATGGCTACACCTTC | CATSRDFLTATPYGYTF
once | TRBJ1-2 | TRBD1 | TRBV5-8 | TGTGCCACCATCCGGACAGGAATCTATGGCTACACCTTC | CATIRTGIYGYTF
. | TRBJ2-7 | TRBD2 | TRBV2 | TGTGCCAGCAGTGGGACTAGCGGATCCTACGAGCAGTACTTC | CASSGTSGSYEQYF
. | TRBJ2-7 | . | TRBV5-4 | TGTGCCAGCAGCTGGGACGGGAGCTCCTACGAGCAGTACTTC | CASSWDGSSYEQYF
. | TRBJ1-1 | TRBD1 | TRBV4-1 | TGCGCCAGCAGCCAAAGACAGGGGGCTGAAGCTTTCTTT | CASSQRQGAEAFF
. | TRBJ1-1 | TRBD1 | TRBV11-2 | TGTGCCAGCAGCGATGGGACAGGGGAAGCTTTCTTT | CASSDGTGEAFF
. | TRBJ2-7 | . | TRBV27 | TGTGCCAGCAAGGTTGGTACCTCCTACGAGCAGTACTTC | CASKVGTSYEQYF
once | TRBJ2-3 | TRBD2 | TRBV14 | TGTGCCAGCAGCCTTCCGGGACTAGCGGGAGAGGATACGCAGTATTTT | CASSLPGLAGEDTQYF